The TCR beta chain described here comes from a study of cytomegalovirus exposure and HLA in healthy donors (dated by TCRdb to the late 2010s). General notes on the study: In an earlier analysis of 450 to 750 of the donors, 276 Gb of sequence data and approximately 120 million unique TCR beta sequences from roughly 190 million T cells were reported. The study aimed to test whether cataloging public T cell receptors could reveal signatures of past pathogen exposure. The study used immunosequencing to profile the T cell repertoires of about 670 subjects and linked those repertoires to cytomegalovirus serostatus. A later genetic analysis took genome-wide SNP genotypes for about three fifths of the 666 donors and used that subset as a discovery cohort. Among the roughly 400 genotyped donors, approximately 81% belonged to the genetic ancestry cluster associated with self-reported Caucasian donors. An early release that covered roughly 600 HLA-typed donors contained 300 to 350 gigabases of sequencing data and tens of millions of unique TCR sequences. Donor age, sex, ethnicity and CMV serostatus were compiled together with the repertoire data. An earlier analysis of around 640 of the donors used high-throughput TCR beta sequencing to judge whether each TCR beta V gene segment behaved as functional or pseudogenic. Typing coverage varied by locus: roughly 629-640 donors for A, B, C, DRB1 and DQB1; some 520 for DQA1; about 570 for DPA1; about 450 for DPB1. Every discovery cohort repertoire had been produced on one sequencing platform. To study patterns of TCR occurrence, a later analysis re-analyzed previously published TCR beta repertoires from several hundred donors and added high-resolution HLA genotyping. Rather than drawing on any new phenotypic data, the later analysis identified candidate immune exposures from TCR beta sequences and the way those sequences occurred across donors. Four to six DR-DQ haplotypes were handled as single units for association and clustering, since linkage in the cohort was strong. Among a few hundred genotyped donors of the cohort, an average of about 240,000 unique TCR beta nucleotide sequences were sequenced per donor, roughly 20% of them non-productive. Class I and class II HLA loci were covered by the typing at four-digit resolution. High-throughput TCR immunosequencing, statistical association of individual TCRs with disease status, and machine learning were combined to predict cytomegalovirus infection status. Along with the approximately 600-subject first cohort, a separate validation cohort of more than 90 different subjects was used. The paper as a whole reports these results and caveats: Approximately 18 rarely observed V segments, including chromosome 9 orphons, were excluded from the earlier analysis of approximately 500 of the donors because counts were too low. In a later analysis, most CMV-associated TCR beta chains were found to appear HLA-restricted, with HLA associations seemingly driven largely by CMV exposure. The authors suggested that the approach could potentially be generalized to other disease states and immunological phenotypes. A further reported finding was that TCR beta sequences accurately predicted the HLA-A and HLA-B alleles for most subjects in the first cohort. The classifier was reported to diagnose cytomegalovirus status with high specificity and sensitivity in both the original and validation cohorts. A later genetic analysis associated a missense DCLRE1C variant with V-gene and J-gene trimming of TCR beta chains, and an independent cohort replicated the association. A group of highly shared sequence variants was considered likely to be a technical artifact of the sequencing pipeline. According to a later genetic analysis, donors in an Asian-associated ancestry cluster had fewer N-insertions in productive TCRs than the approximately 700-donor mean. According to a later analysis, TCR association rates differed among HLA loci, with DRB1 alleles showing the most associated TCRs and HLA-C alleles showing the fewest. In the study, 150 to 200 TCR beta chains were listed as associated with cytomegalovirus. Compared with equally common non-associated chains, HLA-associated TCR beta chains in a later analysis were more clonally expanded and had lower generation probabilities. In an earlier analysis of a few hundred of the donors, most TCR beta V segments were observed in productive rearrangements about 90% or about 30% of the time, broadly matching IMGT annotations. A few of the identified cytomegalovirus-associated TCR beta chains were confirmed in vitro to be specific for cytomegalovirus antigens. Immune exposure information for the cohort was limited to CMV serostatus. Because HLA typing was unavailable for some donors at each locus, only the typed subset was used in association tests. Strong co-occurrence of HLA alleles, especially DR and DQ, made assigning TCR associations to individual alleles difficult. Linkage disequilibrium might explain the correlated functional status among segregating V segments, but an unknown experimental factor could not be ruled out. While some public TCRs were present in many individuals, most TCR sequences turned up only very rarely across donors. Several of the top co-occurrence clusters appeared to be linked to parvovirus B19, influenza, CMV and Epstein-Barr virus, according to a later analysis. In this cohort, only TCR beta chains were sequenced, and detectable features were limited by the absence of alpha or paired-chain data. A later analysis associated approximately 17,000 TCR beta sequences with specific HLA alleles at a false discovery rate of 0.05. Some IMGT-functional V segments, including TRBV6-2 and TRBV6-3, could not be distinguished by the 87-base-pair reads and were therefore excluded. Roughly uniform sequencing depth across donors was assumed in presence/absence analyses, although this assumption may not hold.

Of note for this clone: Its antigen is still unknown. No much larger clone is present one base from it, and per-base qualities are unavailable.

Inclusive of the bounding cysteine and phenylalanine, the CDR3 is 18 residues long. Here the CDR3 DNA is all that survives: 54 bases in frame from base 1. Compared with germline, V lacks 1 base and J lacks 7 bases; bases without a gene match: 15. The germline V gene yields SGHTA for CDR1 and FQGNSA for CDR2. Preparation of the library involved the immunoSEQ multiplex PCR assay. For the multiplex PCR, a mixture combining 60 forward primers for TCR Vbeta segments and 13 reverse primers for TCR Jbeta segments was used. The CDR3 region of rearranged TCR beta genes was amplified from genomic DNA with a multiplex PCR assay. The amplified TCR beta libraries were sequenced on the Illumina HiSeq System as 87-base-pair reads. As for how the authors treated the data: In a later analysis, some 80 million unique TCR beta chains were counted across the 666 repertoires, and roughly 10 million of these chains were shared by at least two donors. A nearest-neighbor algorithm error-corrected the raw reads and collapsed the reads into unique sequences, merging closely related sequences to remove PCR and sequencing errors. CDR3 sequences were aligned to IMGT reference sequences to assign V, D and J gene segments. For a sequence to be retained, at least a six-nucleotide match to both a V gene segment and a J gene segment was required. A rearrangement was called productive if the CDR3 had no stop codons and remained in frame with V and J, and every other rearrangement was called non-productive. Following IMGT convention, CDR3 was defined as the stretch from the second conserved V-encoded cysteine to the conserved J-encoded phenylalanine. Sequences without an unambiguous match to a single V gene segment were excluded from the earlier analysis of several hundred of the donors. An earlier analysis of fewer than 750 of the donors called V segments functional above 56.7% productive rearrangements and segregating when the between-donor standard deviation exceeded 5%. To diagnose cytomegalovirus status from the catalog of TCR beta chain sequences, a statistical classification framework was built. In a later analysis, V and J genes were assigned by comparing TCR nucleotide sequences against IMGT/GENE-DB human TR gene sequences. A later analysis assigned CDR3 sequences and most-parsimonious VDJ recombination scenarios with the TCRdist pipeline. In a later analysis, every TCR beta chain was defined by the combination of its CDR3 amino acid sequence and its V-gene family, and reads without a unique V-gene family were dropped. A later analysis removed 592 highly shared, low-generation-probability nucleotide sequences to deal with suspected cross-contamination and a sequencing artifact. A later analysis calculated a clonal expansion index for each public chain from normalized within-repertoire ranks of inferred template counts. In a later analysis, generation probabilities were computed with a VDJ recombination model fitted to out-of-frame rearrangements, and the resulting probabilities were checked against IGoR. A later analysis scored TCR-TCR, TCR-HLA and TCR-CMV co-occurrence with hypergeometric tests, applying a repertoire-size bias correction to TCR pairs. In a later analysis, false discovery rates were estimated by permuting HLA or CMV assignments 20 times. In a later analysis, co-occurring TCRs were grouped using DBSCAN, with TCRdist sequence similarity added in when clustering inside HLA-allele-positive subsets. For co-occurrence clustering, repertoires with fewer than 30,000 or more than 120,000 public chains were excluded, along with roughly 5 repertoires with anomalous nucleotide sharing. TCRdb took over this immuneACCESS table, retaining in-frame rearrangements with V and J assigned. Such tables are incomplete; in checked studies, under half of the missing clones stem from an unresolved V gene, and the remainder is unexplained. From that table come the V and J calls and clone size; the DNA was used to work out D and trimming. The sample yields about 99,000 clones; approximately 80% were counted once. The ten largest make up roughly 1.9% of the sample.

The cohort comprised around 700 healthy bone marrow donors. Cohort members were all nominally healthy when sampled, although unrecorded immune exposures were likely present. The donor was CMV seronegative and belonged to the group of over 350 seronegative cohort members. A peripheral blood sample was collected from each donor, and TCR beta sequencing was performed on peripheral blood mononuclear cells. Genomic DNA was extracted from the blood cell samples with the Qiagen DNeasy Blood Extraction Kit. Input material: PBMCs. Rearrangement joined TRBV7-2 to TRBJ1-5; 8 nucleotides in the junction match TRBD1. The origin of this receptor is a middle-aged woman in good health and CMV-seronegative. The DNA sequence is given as TGTGCCAGCAGCTTAGATACCAGGGGGCTCTTCTCAGGCCAGCCCCAGCATTTT. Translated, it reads CASSLDTRGLFSGQPQHF. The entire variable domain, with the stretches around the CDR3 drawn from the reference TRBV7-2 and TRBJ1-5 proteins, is GAGVSQSPSNKVTEKGKDVELRCDPISGHTALYWYRQSLGQGLEFLIYFQGNSAPDKSGLPSDRFSAERTGGSVSTLTIQRTQQEDSAVYLCASSLDTRGLFSGQPQHFGDGTRLSIL.